This T cell receptor beta chain came from a study of CD8 T cells in ankylosing spondylitis (dated by TCRdb to 2016 to 2017). About the study as a whole: The study profiled T cell receptor beta repertoires in healthy donors and ankylosing spondylitis patients to find disease-linked TCR variants. Peripheral blood was sampled, and synovial fluid was also collected from ankylosing spondylitis patients. The full study cohort was made up of approximately 27 ankylosing spondylitis patients and fewer than 120 healthy donors. The investigation overall reported the following: A TCR beta motif made up of about eight highly homologous amino acid variants appeared to be characteristic of blood from ankylosing spondylitis patients. According to the report, matched synovial fluid samples from ankylosing spondylitis patients were significantly enriched for the disease-linked clones. A CD8+ phenotype was shown by the disease-linked clones, which were found at relatively low frequencies in peripheral blood. Some TCR beta motif variants had previously been reported in synovial fluid and blood of reactive arthritis patients, which suggested common disease-initiation mechanisms.

Sequencer: Illumina HiSeq 2500. Quantitative 5'-RACE with molecular barcodes was used to prepare TCR beta libraries. In the authors' own workflow: A new computational method based on a probabilistic model of VDJ rearrangement was used to identify disease-linked TCR variants. Through fastp at Q25 and MiXCR, TCRdb rebuilt clones from the public reads, retaining in-frame beta chains. Each entry is one CDR3 protein sequence, shown with its most common DNA and genes. The V and J calls were determined by TCRdb, not by the authors. The sample has about 220,000 distinct CDR3 sequences on record, about 16% of them singletons. Under 55% of the sample is in the top ten clones. Turning to this clonotype: Its cognate antigen has yet to be identified. No quality values exist for individual bases; no much larger clone is one base distant.

CDR1 and CDR2 are read off the germline V gene as MNHEY and SVGAGI. Its CDR3 holds 12 amino acids, cysteine through phenylalanine. Kept here is only the CDR3 DNA, which spans 36 bases and is read in frame from base 1. V and J lose 4 bases and 12 bases, and a span of 14 bases separates them. What was sequenced was blood, either unsorted or a sorted T cell fraction (not recorded which). The rearrangement combines TRBV6-5 with TRBJ2-3; no D gene is confidently identified. The receptor comes from a male donor with ankylosing spondylitis. The sequenced DNA: TGTGCCAGCAGTTCCAATTTGATCTCTCAGTATTTT. This translates into CASSSNLISQYF.